This T cell receptor (beta chain) came from a study of T cell repertoires in cytomegalovirus infection. About the research overall: CMV infection and matching HLA type were both indicated by public TCR beta signatures.

Germline assignment: CDR1 DFQATT and CDR2 SNEGSKA (reference sequence). With 1 base removed from V and 8 bases from J, the gap between germline ends came to 11 bases. This CDR3 comprises 12 residues. Study-level points and caveats: There were carriers of CMV plus the relevant HLA, and cumulative public TCR beta family frequency identified them.

TCRdb re-called the reads through MiXCR, storing one row per CDR3 protein. The sample has over 150,000 distinct CDR3 sequences, approximately 15% seen once. There are a few counts of this clonotype. What it binds is unknown. The genes are TRBV20-1 and TRBJ1-1; D unclear. The receptor's source is a human donor in good health (CMV status not recorded). Some clones in this sample may be carry-over from other donors' samples. The specimen was PBMCs. The CDR3 nucleotides read TGCAGTGCTAGAGGGGCCGGTCCGGAAGCTTTCTTT. It specifies CSARGAGPEAFF.